The TCR beta chain described here comes from a study of naive and memory T cell subsets. In the case of this clonotype: The antigen is undetermined.

Both TRBC1 and TRBC2 were covered by a beta constant-region primer of two equimolar oligonucleotides. Nested alpha and beta constant-region primers with the SP2 primer drove four PCR rounds on ligated cDNA. TCRdb analysed the UMI-ligation and nested PCR reads with MiXCR anew, one entry per CDR3 protein. The data show some 82,000 distinct CDR3 sequences, around 11% seen once. Germline V gene sequence: CDR1 MNHNS, CDR2 SASEGT. The CDR3 runs 15 residues. The V and J ends lost 3 bases and 6 bases respectively, with 15 bases between them. Study observations and caveats: Naive repertoires, especially CD8, held a few larger clonotypes, possibly memory cells re-expressing CD45RA.

This sequence originates from a human donor in good health. The sequencing sample was made of naive CD4+ T cells from blood. The chain links TRBV6-1 to TRBJ2-1; D might be TRBD1 (5 bases). CDR3 loop: CASSEGLGPPNEQFF. The CDR3 DNA reads TGTGCCAGCAGTGAGGGGCTAGGGCCCCCCAATGAGCAGTTCTTC.